The 4 T cell receptor beta chains below come from one sample, sequenced in a study of T cell responses to AZD1222 COVID-19 vaccine. The data were produced by immunoSEQ multiplex PCR, yet TCRdb's version contains in-frame clones alone and is incomplete. Altogether about 140,000 clones are present, almost 90% being singletons, with the ten largest covering approximately 3.7%. The source was peripheral blood, collected on day 0 of AZD1222 vaccination. Source of these receptors: an adult in good health.

CDR3 coding DNA: TGTGCCAGCAGCGACCCCACGGCAGGGGGCTATGGCTACACCTTC. Translating gives CASSDPTAGGYGYTF. The chain has TRBV9 and TRBJ1-2, with 7 bases matching TRBD1. After removal of 3 bases from V and 4 bases from J, the junction contained 9 bases not matched to a gene. Germline lookup yields CDR1 SGDLS and CDR2 YYNGEE. CDR3 length equals 15 residues.

The gene calls are TRBV27 and TRBJ1-2, with D possibly being TRBD1 (5 bases). This CDR3 spans 15 amino acids. The germline CDR1 and CDR2 sequences are MNHEY and SMNVEV (reference sequence). V was clipped by 4 bases and J by 5 bases, with 17 bases between them. In DNA form, the CDR3 reads TGTGCCAGCAGTTACGGGGGAGGCAGCCTGTATGGCTACACCTTC. As protein: CASSYGGGSLYGYTF.

This rearrangement joins TRBV29-1 to TRBJ2-7; tentative D call: TRBD2 (6 bases). CDR1 and CDR2 from the germline V gene are SQVTM and ANQGSEA. This CDR3 is built from 15 residues. V lost 1 base to trimming and J lost 2 bases, with 15 bases between them. CDR3 sequence (DNA): TGCAGCGTTGAAGGGGGGGAGGTTTCACCCTACGAGCAGTACTTC. The encoded protein is CSVEGGEVSPYEQYF.

This clone was counted between two and nine times. This chain uses TRBV12-3 or TRBV12-4 with TRBJ2-7, with TRBD2 matching 7 bases. The CDR3 totals 13 residues. The J segment lost 2 bases and the V segment lost 6 bases, leaving 4 bases of the junction unmatched. The CDR3 DNA follows: TGTGCCAGCAGGCCCGCGGGAGCCTACGAGCAGTACTTC. As protein: CASRPAGAYEQYF.